These T cell receptor beta chains were read from a single sample in a study of blood T cell repertoires in COVID-19. Generated by immunoSEQ multiplex PCR, the TCRdb table keeps only in-frame clones and is missing some. Of 100,000 to 150,000 clones in the sample, about four fifths were seen once. The sample was peripheral blood. The source is a man aged 25 to 40 with COVID-19, enrolled during active disease. The CDR3 runs from the conserved cysteine through the conserved F or W. D genes are given only for firm matches. Expanded clones get a size class; other rows say once, few or many, or leave the size out.

clone size	D gene	V gene	J gene	CDR3 protein	CDR3 DNA
NA	NA	TRBV7-9	TRBJ1-2	CASSSTGDFNYGYTF	TGTGCCAGCAGCTCAACAGGAGACTTTAACTATGGCTACACCTTC
NA	NA	TRBV6-6	TRBJ1-3	CASSHPRAGSGAGNTIYF	TGTGCCAGCAGTCACCCTCGGGCAGGTTCAGGGGCTGGAAACACCATATATTTT
few	NA	TRBV7-9	TRBJ1-5	CASSLGSSGNSNQPQHF	TGTGCCAGCAGCTTAGGCTCGTCCGGTAATAGCAATCAGCCCCAGCATTTT
NA	NA	TRBV27	TRBJ1-2	CASSFTQDYGYTF	TGTGCCAGCAGTTTTACACAGGACTATGGCTACACCTTC
NA	NA	TRBV5-4	TRBJ2-5	CASSSAPTLETQYF	TGTGCCAGCAGCTCCGCACCCACTTTAGAGACCCAGTACTTC
NA	TRBD1	TRBV19	TRBJ2-7	CASSRSGTATTYEQYF	TGTGCCAGTAGTCGATCCGGGACAGCGACTACCTACGAGCAGTACTTC
NA	TRBD2	TRBV11-3	TRBJ2-4	CASSWASGSWSKNIQYF	TGTGCCAGCAGCTGGGCTAGCGGGAGCTGGTCCAAAAACATTCAGTACTTC
NA	TRBD1	TRBV7-9	TRBJ1-2	CASTIATGNYGYTF	TGTGCCAGCACCATCGCGACAGGGAATTATGGCTACACCTTC
NA	NA	TRBV4-1	TRBJ2-7	CASSQEGLREHYEQYF	TGCGCCAGCAGCCAAGAAGGATTGAGGGAGCACTACGAGCAGTACTTC
NA	NA	TRBV6-2/TRBV6-3	TRBJ2-7	CASSYSLREQYF	TGTGCCAGCAGTTACTCGTTGAGGGAGCAGTACTTC
NA	NA	TRBV5-4	TRBJ2-2	CASSLEGVHTGELFF	TGTGCCAGCAGCTTGGAGGGGGTCCACACCGGGGAGCTGTTTTTT
NA	NA	TRBV11-3	TRBJ2-5	CASGRSEETQYF	TGTGCCAGCGGGAGGTCCGAAGAGACCCAGTACTTC
NA	TRBD1	TRBV5-1	TRBJ2-7	CASSPGTGIPSSYEQYF	TGCGCCAGCAGCCCCGGGACAGGGATCCCTAGCTCCTACGAGCAGTACTTC
few	NA	TRBV4-1	TRBJ1-5	CASSQDQGSNQPQHF	TGCGCCAGCAGCCAAGACCAGGGAAGCAATCAGCCCCAGCATTTT
NA	NA	TRBV5-5	TRBJ1-5	CASSLEGANQPQHF	TGTGCCAGCAGCTTGGAAGGAGCAAATCAGCCCCAGCATTTT
NA	NA	TRBV28	TRBJ1-2	CASSPGADGGLRYTF	TGTGCCAGCAGTCCCGGGGCCGACGGGGGGCTCCGCTACACCTTC
NA	TRBD1	TRBV5-1	TRBJ1-2	CASSSRQGNNYGYTF	TGCGCCAGCAGCTCCCGACAGGGGAACAACTATGGCTACACCTTC
NA	TRBD1	TRBV5-1	TRBJ2-7	CASSPGDREEQYF	TGCGCCAGCAGCCCGGGGGACAGGGAAGAGCAGTACTTC
NA	NA	TRBV7-2	TRBJ2-7	CASRDGSSYEQYF	TGTGCCAGCAGGGACGGGAGCTCCTACGAGCAGTACTTC
NA	NA	TRBV18	TRBJ2-5	CASSPTTVQETQYF	TGTGCCAGCTCACCGACGACAGTCCAAGAGACCCAGTACTTC
once	NA	TRBV28	TRBJ1-3	CASSGPGPFGNTIYF	TGTGCCAGCAGTGGCCCAGGGCCGTTCGGAAACACCATATATTTT
few	NA	TRBV10-2	TRBJ2-5	CASSGDVETQYF	TGCGCCAGCAGTGGCGATGTGGAGACCCAGTACTTC
NA	NA	TRBV4-3	TRBJ2-1	CASSPLVLGSEQFF	TGCGCCAGCAGCCCCCTCGTCCTGGGCAGTGAGCAGTTCTTC
many	TRBD1	TRBV7-3	TRBJ1-6	CASSQGVIGSPLHF	TGTGCCAGCAGTCAGGGGGTAATAGGTTCACCCCTCCACTTT
NA	NA	TRBV7-8	TRBJ2-1	CASSLPRGQPGPGSYNEQFF	TGTGCCAGCAGCTTACCCCGGGGACAACCGGGGCCCGGGTCCTACAATGAGCAGTTCTTC
NA	TRBD2	TRBV13	TRBJ2-3	CASSPDLAGGDTQYF	TGTGCCAGCAGCCCCGACTTAGCGGGAGGCGATACGCAGTATTTT
NA	TRBD1	TRBV10-3	TRBJ2-7	CATTRDSKARGTYEQYF	TGTGCGACCACACGGGACAGCAAAGCCCGAGGAACCTACGAGCAGTACTTC
NA	NA	TRBV9	TRBJ2-5	CASSVGGLQETQYF	TGTGCCAGCAGCGTAGGGGGGCTACAAGAGACCCAGTACTTC
NA	TRBD1	TRBV14	TRBJ2-7	CASSRDRRTYEQYF	TGTGCCAGCAGCCGGGACAGGCGAACCTACGAGCAGTACTTC
NA	NA	TRBV7-2	TRBJ2-7	CASSLFSASSYEQYF	TGTGCCAGCAGCTTATTTAGCGCGAGCTCCTACGAGCAGTACTTC
NA	NA	TRBV9	TRBJ2-3	CASSPSSSTTQYF	TGTGCCAGCAGCCCTAGCTCTAGTACAACGCAGTATTTT
NA	TRBD1	TRBV6-5	TRBJ1-1	CASSRQGAFF	TGTGCCAGCAGCCGACAGGGGGCTTTCTTT
NA	TRBD2	TRBV4-1	TRBJ2-7	CASSHSGTREHEQYF	TGCGCCAGCAGCCATTCCGGGACTAGGGAACACGAGCAGTACTTC
NA	TRBD2	TRBV3-1/TRBV3-2	TRBJ2-1	CASSQTSGRFNEQFF	TGTGCCAGCAGCCAAACTAGCGGGAGATTCAATGAGCAGTTCTTC
NA	NA	TRBV25-1	TRBJ2-6	CASSELDSTNVLTF	TGTGCCAGCAGTGAACTAGATTCGACCAACGTCCTGACTTTC
NA	NA	TRBV4-3	TRBJ1-1	CASSQGHSNTEAFF	TGCGCCAGCAGCCAGGGACACTCGAACACTGAAGCTTTCTTT
few	NA	TRBV7-9	TRBJ2-3	CASSKTDWGDTQYF	TGTGCCAGCAGCAAGACCGACTGGGGCGATACGCAGTATTTT
once	NA	TRBV2	TRBJ1-2	CASSEEGQYGYTF	TGTGCCAGCAGTGAAGAGGGGCAGTATGGCTACACCTTC
NA	NA	TRBV7-2	TRBJ1-2	CASSFHRQTNYGYTF	TGTGCCAGCAGCTTCCACAGACAGACTAACTATGGCTACACCTTC
NA	TRBD2	TRBV27	TRBJ2-7	CASSTMGGTSSYEQYF	TGTGCCAGCAGCACTATGGGCGGGACTAGCTCCTACGAGCAGTACTTC
NA	NA	TRBV6-1	TRBJ1-5	CASSEGGGGQPQHF	TGTGCCAGCAGTGAAGGGGGAGGGGGTCAGCCCCAGCATTTT
NA	NA	TRBV19	TRBJ1-1	CASSLGGVTEAFF	TGTGCCAGTAGTCTCGGCGGGGTCACTGAAGCTTTCTTT
NA	TRBD1	TRBV6-5	TRBJ1-4	CASSRGGEKLFF	TGTGCCAGCAGTAGAGGGGGCGAAAAACTGTTTTTT
NA	NA	TRBV10-3	TRBJ1-6	CAIQGTSYNSPLHF	TGTGCCATCCAGGGCACCTCCTATAATTCACCCCTCCACTTT
NA	TRBD1	TRBV9	TRBJ2-2	CASSFPRGTGDYTGELFF	TGTGCCAGCAGCTTCCCTAGGGGGACAGGGGATTACACCGGGGAGCTGTTTTTT
few	NA	TRBV4-2	TRBJ1-2	CASSQDNPSANYGYTF	TGTGCCAGCAGCCAAGATAATCCGTCAGCTAACTATGGCTACACCTTC
NA	TRBD1	TRBV11-3	TRBJ1-6	CASSLRQGSGFYNSPLHF	TGTGCCAGCAGCTTACGACAGGGGTCCGGGTTTTATAATTCACCCCTCCACTTT
NA	TRBD2	TRBV4-2	TRBJ2-5	CASSQERGGLETQYF	TGTGCCAGCAGCCAAGAGCGGGGGGGCCTAGAGACCCAGTACTTC